A single TCR beta chain is shown here with its context. Sequencing used immunoSEQ multiplex PCR; TCRdb keeps in-frame clones, though not all of them. The sample includes about 710,000 clones, roughly 72% of them seen just once. V shed 5 bases and J shed 1 base, with 8 bases lying between them. CDR3 length: 13 amino acids. CDR1 SEHNR and CDR2 FQNEAQ come from the germline V gene (reference sequence). This specimen belongs to a study of shared clonotypes between healthy human individuals. The receptor was derived from a woman in her twenties or thirties in good health. The rearrangement joins TRBV7-9 to TRBJ1-1, with no clear D. The sequencing input was memory CD4+ T cells sorted from blood. The sample's subset: CD45RA-negative fraction. The CDR3 DNA reads as TGTGCCAGCAGCCTCCTCCCGAACACTGAAGCTTTCTTT. Protein: CASSLLPNTEAFF.